What follows is one T cell receptor beta chain and its context. At one boundary the junction diverges from the germline segment, which might be a read error. The PCR employed 60 Vbeta primers together with 13 Jbeta primers. Only in-frame clones appear in the TCRdb table, and some are missing; sequencing was by immunoSEQ multiplex PCR. The table has approximately 100,000 clones, about 85% seen once. The CDR3 has 13 amino acids. Germline-derived CDR1 and CDR2 are SGHRS and YFSETQ. The data were taken from a study of cytomegalovirus exposure and HLA in healthy donors. Sample: PBMCs. The chain joins TRBV5-1 to TRBJ1-1; the D gene is possibly TRBD1 (5 bases). The sequence was collected from a man aged 40-49 years in good health and CMV-seropositive. The CDR3 sequence is CASSLGRGTEAFF. In DNA form, the CDR3 reads TGCGCCAGCAGTTTGGGGCGGGGGACTGAAGCTTTCTTT.